The 8 T cell receptor beta chains in this list originate from one sample, sequenced in a study of cytomegalovirus exposure and HLA in healthy donors. PCR primers comprised 60 Vbeta and 13 Jbeta primers. The table came from immunoSEQ multiplex PCR; TCRdb's copy has only in-frame clones and leaves some out. The repertoire has roughly 130,000 clones, around 73% of them found once; the top ten carry 1% to 1.5%. Sequencing used PBMCs. The receptors shown here come from a woman aged 35 to 49 in good health and CMV-seronegative.

The chain is built from TRBV5-1 and TRBJ1-2, with 8 bases aligning to TRBD1. V trimming: 0 bases; J trimming: 3 bases; junction bases outside the gene matches: 7. Germline V gene data show CDR1 as SGHRS and CDR2 as YFSETQ. The CDR3 is 16 amino acids. Here the CDR3 reads CASSLVGTGGDYGYTF. The CDR3 DNA is TGCGCCAGCAGCTTGGTGGGGACAGGAGGGGACTATGGCTACACCTTC.

The chain is built from TRBV6-5 and TRBJ1-6; weak D call: TRBD1 (5 bases). Germline CDR1 and CDR2: MNHEY and SVGAGI. V was shortened by 0 bases and J by 6 bases, with 9 bases between the two germline ends. The CDR3 contains 15 residues. The CDR3 DNA reads TGTGCCAGCAGTTACTCGCGACAGAGTAATTCACCCCTCCACTTT. Protein product: CASSYSRQSNSPLHF.

This CDR3 reads CASSIDRRRNQPQHF. CDR3 coding DNA: TGTGCCAGTAGTATAGATCGTCGGAGAAATCAGCCCCAGCATTTT. The chain couples TRBV19 to TRBJ1-5, with no clear D. The CDR3 runs to 15 residues. V shed 0 bases and J shed 4 bases, with 10 bases lying between them. Germline loops: CDR1 LNHDA, CDR2 SQIVND (reference sequence).

The DNA for the CDR3 is TGTGCCAGTAGTATAGCTACGGGACAGACAGGAACGCAGTATTTT. Its translation: CASSIATGQTGTQYF. This chain joins TRBV19 and TRBJ2-3, with 7 bases lining up with TRBD1. This CDR3 has 15 residues. Germline values: CDR1 LNHDA, CDR2 SQIVND (reference sequence). The trim removed 1 base at V and 9 bases at J, leaving 10 bases unmatched.

The chain combines TRBV10-1 with TRBJ1-2; weak D call: TRBD1 (6 bases). Germline V gene data show CDR1 as WNHNN and CDR2 as SYGVQD (reference sequence). V lost 6 bases and J 1 base, leaving 6 bases between the germline ends. The CDR3 is made up of 12 amino acids. The CDR3 DNA reads as TGCGCCAGCAGGGACAGTAACTATGGCTACACCTTC. Encoded protein: CASRDSNYGYTF.

This clone was detected only once. V usage is TRBV21-1 and J usage is TRBJ2-7; the table assigns TRBD2, which was not confirmed against the DNA. TRBV21-1 is noted as a pseudogene. The CDR3 spans 16 residues. CDR3 in DNA: TGTGCCAGCAGCAAAGGGAAGACTAGCGACTCCTACGAGCAGTACTTC. Translating gives CASSKGKTSDSYEQYF.

The V and J genes are TRBV19 and TRBJ2-2, with D possibly matching TRBD2 (5 bases). V was shortened by 10 bases and J by 0 bases, with 15 bases between the two germline ends. Germline V gene data show CDR1 as LNHDA and CDR2 as SQIVND (reference sequence). The CDR3 covers 15 residues. This chain's CDR3 is CATRETPANTGELFF. In nucleotides, the CDR3 is TGTGCCACTCGGGAAACTCCCGCGAACACCGGGGAGCTGTTTTTT.

This chain joins TRBV5-1 and TRBJ1-1; D remains unclear. CDR1 SGHRS and CDR2 YFSETQ come from the germline V gene. The CDR3 is made up of 15 amino acids. V shed 6 bases and J shed 0 bases, with 15 bases lying between them. CDR3 coding DNA: TGCGCCAGCAATCCAGGAGGGCCCATGAACACTGAAGCTTTCTTT. This translates into CASNPGGPMNTEAFF. The complete variable domain, with remaining parts taken from reference TRBV5-1 and TRBJ1-1, reads KAGVTQTPRYLIKTRGQQVTLSCSPISGHRSVSWYQQTPGQGLQFLFEYFSETQRNKGNFPGRFSGRQFSNSRSEMNVSTLELGDSALYLCASNPGGPMNTEAFFGQGTRLTVV.